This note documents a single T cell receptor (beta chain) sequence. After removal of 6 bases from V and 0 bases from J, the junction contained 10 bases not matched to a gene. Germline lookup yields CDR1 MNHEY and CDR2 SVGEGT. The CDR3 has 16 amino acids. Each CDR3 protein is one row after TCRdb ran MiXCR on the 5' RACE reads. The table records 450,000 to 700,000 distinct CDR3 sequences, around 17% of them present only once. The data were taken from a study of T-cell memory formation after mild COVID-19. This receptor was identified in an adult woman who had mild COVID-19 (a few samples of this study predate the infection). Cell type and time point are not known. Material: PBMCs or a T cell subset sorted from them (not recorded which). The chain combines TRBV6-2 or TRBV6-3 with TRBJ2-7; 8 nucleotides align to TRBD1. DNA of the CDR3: TGTGCCAGCAGATACCACGACAGGGGAAACTCCTACGAGCAGTACTTC. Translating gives CASRYHDRGNSYEQYF.